Shown below are 26 T cell receptor beta chains from a single sample sequenced in a study of response to subunit inactivated influenza vaccine (dated by TCRdb to 2016 to 2019). Library creation used RT-PCR. Data came from an Illumina HiSeq 2500. TCRdb passed the public sequencing reads through fastp at Q25 and MiXCR, retaining productive beta sequences. Entries that share a CDR3 protein sequence are merged under the most common genes and DNA. In all, the sample holds roughly 790,000 distinct CDR3 sequences, and 21% of those were seen once. Of the sample, roughly a tenth falls within the top ten clones. Sample: PBMCs from blood, taken approximately 5 days after vaccination. Receptor source: a man between 50 and 59 years old who received an inactivated influenza vaccine. Donor details come from another sample of the same person, matched by shared clones.

This clonotype was seen a handful of times. The chain couples TRBV29-1 to TRBJ2-5; D may be TRBD2 (6 bases). Germline CDR1 SQVTM, CDR2 ANQGSEA. This CDR3 is 15 amino acids long. The V gene lost 0 bases and the J gene lost 5 bases, with 16 bases spanning the gap. Here the CDR3 DNA reads TGCAGCGTTGAAGATATCGGCGGGAATCTTGAGACCCAGTACTTC. It specifies CSVEDIGGNLETQYF.

This clonotype was seen more than once but under ten times. This chain joins TRBV7-6 and TRBJ2-7, with D tentatively TRBD2 (6 bases). The length of the CDR3 is 15 residues. Trimming cost V 4 bases and J 5 bases, with 18 bases left between them. Germline CDR1 is SGHVS and CDR2 is FNYEAQ. Here the CDR3 reads CASSSSPRGKNEQYF. CDR3 nucleotides: TGTGCCAGCAGCTCCTCTCCGCGGGGCAAGAACGAGCAGTACTTC. Complete variable domain (other parts from reference TRBV7-6 and TRBJ2-7): GAGVSQSPRYKVTKRGQDVALRCDPISGHVSLYWYRQALGQGPEFLTYFNYEAQQDKSGLPNDRFSAERPEGSISTLTIQRTEQRDSAMYRCASSSSPRGKNEQYFGPGTRLTVT.

The chain links TRBV5-1 to TRBJ2-5; no clear D. The CDR3 length is 14 residues. The germline V gene has CDR1 SGHRS and CDR2 YFSETQ. V was pared by 4 bases and J by 0 bases, with 10 bases between. CDR3 sequence reads: CASSTNSNQETQYF. In nucleotides, the CDR3 is TGCGCCAGCAGCACCAACAGCAACCAAGAGACCCAGTACTTC.

The rearrangement links TRBV5-4 to TRBJ2-3; 11 bases map to TRBD2. J was trimmed by 0 bases and V by 1 base; bases with no gene match: 7. CDR1 and CDR2 from the germline V gene are SGHNT and YYREEE (reference sequence). The CDR3 runs 18 residues. CDR3 sequence reads: CASSLRGLADQSTDTQYF. Here the CDR3 DNA reads TGTGCCAGCAGCTTGAGGGGACTAGCGGACCAAAGCACAGATACGCAGTATTTT.

CDR3 residues: CASTPQEGDTQYF. Written as DNA, the CDR3 is TGCGCCAGTACCCCGCAGGAGGGAGATACGCAGTATTTT. The V and J genes are TRBV4-3 and TRBJ2-3; possibly TRBD2 for D (6 bases). V was cut by 9 bases and J by 5 bases, with 15 bases left in between. Per germline, CDR1 LGHNA and CDR2 YSLEER. This CDR3 has 13 residues.

The rearrangement uses TRBV6-5 and TRBJ1-2; D remains ambiguous. Germline V gives CDR1 MNHEY, CDR2 SVGAGI. V lost 4 bases and J lost 0, with 12 bases in between. The CDR3 covers 15 residues. This chain's CDR3 is CASSSRDRPNYGYTF. In DNA form, the CDR3 reads TGTGCCAGCAGTTCTCGTGACCGACCTAACTATGGCTACACCTTC.

The V gene is TRBV20-1, the J gene TRBJ2-7; D is uncertain. Germline V gene data show CDR1 as DFQATT and CDR2 as SNEGSKA (reference sequence). There are 12 residues in the CDR3. V lost 0 bases and J 4 bases, leaving 7 bases between the germline ends. Here the CDR3 DNA reads TGCAGTGCTAGAGATACGCGATACGAGCAGTACTTC. Its protein product is CSARDTRYEQYF.

This rearrangement joins TRBV29-1 to TRBJ1-1; D remains unclear. The ends were cut back, 4 bases at V and 1 base at J, with 7 bases in the middle. Germline CDR1 is SQVTM and CDR2 is ANQGSEA. The CDR3 has 12 residues. This CDR3 reads CSVVGWNTEAFF. As DNA, the CDR3 is TGCAGCGTTGTGGGCTGGAACACTGAAGCTTTCTTT.

This chain connects TRBV4-2 to TRBJ1-2, with D hard to call. This CDR3 comprises 12 residues. V was clipped by 0 bases and J by 6 bases, with 5 bases between them. Germline values: CDR1 LGHNA, CDR2 YNFKEQ. CDR3 DNA sequence: TGTGCCAGCAGCCAAGATCACGATGGCTACACCTTC. The encoded protein is CASSQDHDGYTF.

The V gene is TRBV9, the J gene TRBJ2-4; TRBD1 is a possible D gene (7 bases). This CDR3 region has 15 residues. The V gene's germline CDR1 is SGDLS and CDR2 YYNGEE. Trimming left V 4 bases short and J 7 bases short, with 18 bases between. This CDR3 reads CASSPSGAGGNIQYF. DNA for the CDR3: TGTGCCAGCAGCCCCTCGGGGGCAGGGGGGAACATTCAGTACTTC.

This clonotype was picked up many times. The genes are TRBV5-4 and TRBJ2-2; tentatively, D is TRBD2 (7 bases). The CDR3 has 16 amino acids. Trimming left V 4 bases short and J 0 bases short, with 13 bases between. Per germline, CDR1 SGHNT and CDR2 YYREEE (reference sequence). The CDR3 region has the DNA TGTGCCAGCAGCAATGAAGGGGGGGCGAACACCGGGGAGCTGTTTTTT. Translation gives CASSNEGGANTGELFF.

V usage is TRBV20-1 and J usage is TRBJ2-2; 10 positions match TRBD2. Germline trimming cut 1 base from V and 4 bases from J; bases unmatched to any gene: 9. The CDR3 has 17 amino acids. Looked up from germline, CDR1 is DFQATT and CDR2 is SNEGSKA (reference sequence). CDR3 nucleotides: TGCAGTGCTAGAGCGAGCGGGAGGGCCCCGCGCACCGGGGAGCTGTTTTTT. This gives the protein CSARASGRAPRTGELFF.

This clonotype came up a few times. This chain joins TRBV2 and TRBJ2-7, with a weak D call TRBD2 (5 bases). The CDR3 has 17 residues. Germline CDR1 and CDR2: SNHLY and FYNNEI. V dropped 4 bases and J dropped 4 bases, with 23 bases sitting between them. The CDR3 nucleotides read TGTGCCAGCAGTGCGGGTTCCGGCAGCTCGAGGGTTTACGAGCAGTACTTC. It translates to CASSAGSGSSRVYEQYF.

This clonotype was found a few times. V usage is TRBV10-3 and J usage is TRBJ2-2; 10 bases agree with TRBD2. The germline gives CDR1 ENHRY, CDR2 SYGVKD. The CDR3 loop spans 13 amino acids. J lost 6 bases, V lost 8 bases, and 3 bases had no gene match. The CDR3 sequence: CAISSGSAGELFF. The DNA for the CDR3 is TGTGCCATCTCTAGCGGGAGTGCCGGGGAGCTGTTTTTT.

V is TRBV4-3 and J is TRBJ2-2; 10 positions match TRBD1. J lost 7 bases, V lost 6 bases, and 11 bases had no gene match. This CDR3 region has 16 residues. Looked up from germline, CDR1 is LGHNA and CDR2 is YSLEER. CDR3 in DNA: TGCGCCAGCAGACCTGGGACAGGGGATTATATCGGGGAGCTGTTTTTT. Amino acids: CASRPGTGDYIGELFF.

On this clonotype itself: A read error is possible here, since a much larger clone lies one base away. The rearrangement joins TRBV24-1 to TRBJ2-3; D remains ambiguous. CDR1 is KGHDR, CDR2 SFDVKD, per germline. V dropped 2 bases and J dropped 6 bases, with 5 bases sitting between them. This CDR3 is 12 amino acids long. The CDR3 sequence is CATSDSADTQYF. The CDR3 DNA sequence: TGTGCCACCAGTGATTCGGCCGATACGCAGTATTTT.

This clonotype was picked up a small number of times. V usage is TRBV7-9 and J usage is TRBJ1-2; 7 nucleotides match TRBD1. The CDR3 has 13 amino acids. The trim removed 5 bases at V and 6 bases at J, leaving 6 bases unmatched. Looked up from germline, CDR1 is SEHNR and CDR2 is FQNEAQ (reference sequence). CDR3 nucleotides: TGTGCCAGCAGCGAGGACAGGCGGAATGGCTACACCTTC. It specifies CASSEDRRNGYTF.

The chain recombines TRBV15 with TRBJ2-7; the D gene is possibly TRBD2 (6 bases). Germline values: CDR1 LNHNV, CDR2 YYDKDF (reference sequence). This CDR3 region has 14 residues. Trimming removed 4 bases from V and 11 bases from J, with 21 bases in between. The CDR3 DNA reads as TGTGCCACCAGCAAATATCTAGCGCCTGCGGTGGAGTACTTC. Protein product: CATSKYLAPAVEYF.

This chain joins TRBV20-1 and TRBJ2-7, with 8 bases aligning to TRBD1. Germline-derived CDR1 and CDR2 are DFQATT and SNEGSKA (reference sequence). The CDR3 spans 13 residues. The V and J ends lost 6 bases and 2 bases, in that order; junction bases with no gene match: 6. The chain's CDR3 is CSAPSGQAYEQYF. The DNA for the CDR3 is TGCAGTGCCCCCTCGGGACAGGCCTACGAGCAGTACTTC.

This clonotype has just a few counts. A read error may explain this, as a much larger clone is one base away. This rearrangement joins TRBV4-2 to TRBJ1-1, with D possibly matching TRBD1 (6 bases). V lost 1 base to trimming and J lost 3 bases, with 6 bases between them. The CDR3 has 13 residues. Germline V gene lookup returns CDR1 LGHNA and CDR2 YNFKEQ. The CDR3, as DNA: TGTGCCAGCAGCCAAGCAGGGGACACTGAAGCTTTCTTT. Its protein product is CASSQAGDTEAFF.

This chain links TRBV4-1 with TRBJ2-1, with a weak D call TRBD2 (6 bases). Germline values: CDR1 MGHRA, CDR2 YSYEKL. V lost 0 bases, J lost 10 bases, and 16 bases lay in between. The CDR3 length is 15 residues. DNA for the CDR3: TGCGCCAGCAGCCAAGACGTGTCAGGGCGGGACGAGCAGTTCTTC. Protein sequence: CASSQDVSGRDEQFF.

The genes are TRBV6-5 and TRBJ2-7, with D possibly TRBD2 on 5 matching bases. This CDR3 has 14 residues. Per germline, CDR1 MNHEY and CDR2 SVGAGI. Trimming stripped 5 bases from V and 2 bases from J, with 13 bases between. The CDR3 loop reads CASSTGAGPYEQYF. CDR3 DNA sequence: TGTGCCAGCAGTACTGGCGCGGGCCCCTACGAGCAGTACTTC.

This clonotype has more than one count but fewer than ten. The rearrangement links TRBV15 to TRBJ2-2; D is ambiguous. Germline-derived CDR1 and CDR2 are LNHNV and YYDKDF (reference sequence). This CDR3 spans 12 amino acids. With 1 base removed from V and 6 bases from J, the gap between germline ends came to 3 bases. CDR3 nucleotide sequence: TGTGCCACCAGCAGAGCCTCCGGGGAGCTGTTTTTT. Its translation: CATSRASGELFF.

As DNA, the CDR3 is TGTGCCAGCAGTTACTCAATCGGGCTCGGGACATCCTACGAGCAGTACTTC. This gives the protein CASSYSIGLGTSYEQYF. J is TRBJ2-7 and V is TRBV6-5, with D perhaps TRBD1 (6 bases). The germline V and J ends were trimmed by 0 bases and 1 base, with 16 bases remaining between them. CDR3 length equals 17 residues. Germline CDR1 is MNHEY and CDR2 is SVGAGI.

A single count supports this clonotype. The rearrangement joins TRBV18 to TRBJ1-4; TRBD1 is a possible D gene (5 bases). Trimming cost V 3 bases and J 5 bases, with 10 bases left between them. Germline V lookup: CDR1 KGHSH, CDR2 LQKENI. CDR3 size: 14 residues. The CDR3: CASSPRADNEKLFF. As DNA, the CDR3 is TGTGCCAGCTCACCCAGGGCAGACAATGAAAAACTGTTTTTT.

This clonotype has just a few counts. The chain is built from TRBV7-8 and TRBJ2-7; D is perhaps TRBD1 (6 bases). There are 15 residues in the CDR3. Germline lookup yields CDR1 SGHVS and CDR2 FQNEAQ. With 0 bases removed from V and 3 bases from J, the gap between germline ends came to 12 bases. CDR3 in DNA: TGTGCCAGCAGCTTAGCTCCCGGGACAAACTACGAGCAGTACTTC. Translation: CASSLAPGTNYEQYF.